Each of the 27 T cell receptor beta chains below was sequenced from the same sample in a study of blood T cell repertoires in COVID-19 (dated by TCRdb to the early 2020s). Receptor amplification or capture employed the immunoSEQ multiplex PCR assay. Sourced from immuneACCESS, this table was stored by TCRdb with only in-frame sequences that have V and J called. A share of the clones is absent; for the studies checked, an unresolved V gene accounts for under half, and the remainder has no known explanation. This sample is represented by 30,000 to 40,000 clones; 80% of them were singletons. The ten largest clones capture over 30% of the sample. Sequenced: peripheral blood. Receptors were obtained from a man at least 80 years old with acute or convalescent COVID-19.

This chain links TRBV6-2 or TRBV6-3 with TRBJ2-2; 11 positions agree with TRBD2. Germline-derived CDR1 and CDR2 are MNHEY and SVGEGT. There are 18 residues in the CDR3. V dropped 2 bases and J dropped 1; count of bases not matched to a gene: 6. The CDR3 protein is CASSYPFLAGGNTGELFF. CDR3 DNA sequence: TGTGCCAGCAGTTACCCCTTTCTAGCGGGAGGGAACACCGGGGAGCTGTTTTTT.

This chain links TRBV7-3 with TRBJ2-5, with D maybe TRBD1 (6 bases). Germline CDR1 SGHTA, CDR2 FQGTGA. Trimming removed 5 bases from V and 2 bases from J, with 12 bases in between. The length of the CDR3 is 14 residues. The CDR3 coding sequence is TGTGCCAGCAGCCCGACAGGCCAACAAGAGACCCAGTACTTC. It yields the protein CASSPTGQQETQYF. Using reference TRBV7-3 and TRBJ2-5 for the parts outside the CDR3, the full variable domain is GAGVSQTPSNKVTEKGKYVELRCDPISGHTALYWYRQSLGQGPEFLIYFQGTGAADDSGLPNDRFFAVRPEGSVSTLKIQRTERGDSAVYLCASSPTGQQETQYFGPGTRLLVL.

The chain combines TRBV3-1 (or the pseudogene TRBV3-2) with TRBJ2-1; D perhaps matches TRBD2 (6 bases). The germline gives CDR1 LGHDT, CDR2 YNNKEL (reference sequence). The CDR3 spans 12 residues. V lost 4 bases to trimming and J lost 12 bases, with 13 bases between them. The CDR3 nucleotides read TGTGCCAGCAGCCTTAGCCGTAGCGGGCAGTTCTTC. Amino acids: CASSLSRSGQFF.

The rearrangement links TRBV7-9 to TRBJ1-1; 8 bases map to TRBD1. J gave up 3 bases and V 6 bases, and 12 bases lay outside the gene matches. The CDR3 runs 16 residues. Germline-derived CDR1 and CDR2 are SEHNR and FQNEAQ (reference sequence). CDR3 sequence reads: CASRPDRGRSYTEAFF. In DNA form, the CDR3 reads TGTGCCAGCAGACCCGACAGGGGCCGATCGTACACTGAAGCTTTCTTT.

The gene calls are TRBV7-9 and TRBJ2-7; tentatively, D is TRBD2 (6 bases). V was clipped by 4 bases and J by 7 bases, with 17 bases between them. CDR3 length equals 14 residues. CDR1 and CDR2 (germline): SEHNR, FQNEAQ (reference sequence). CDR3 loop: CASSSPEGMKEQYF. The CDR3 region has the DNA TGTGCCAGCAGCTCGCCGGAGGGAATGAAAGAGCAGTACTTC.

J is TRBJ2-7 and V is TRBV6-5; 11 bases align to TRBD2. CDR1 MNHEY and CDR2 SVGAGI come from the germline V gene. J was trimmed by 4 bases and V by 7 bases; bases with no gene match: 9. There are 15 residues in the CDR3. CDR3 loop: CASKLLAGASYEQYF. The CDR3 nucleotides are TGTGCCAGCAAACTACTAGCGGGGGCGTCTTACGAGCAGTACTTC.

This sequence joins TRBV4-2 and TRBJ2-7, with D perhaps matching TRBD2 (6 bases). Trimming cost V 4 bases and J 2 bases, with 15 bases left between them. The CDR3 totals 15 residues. Per germline, CDR1 LGHNA and CDR2 YNFKEQ. CDR3 residues: CASSPRAGTTYEQYF. The CDR3 DNA is TGTGCCAGCAGCCCCCGAGCGGGCACCACCTACGAGCAGTACTTC.

The V gene is TRBV4-2, the J gene TRBJ2-5, with TRBD2 matching over 10 bases. CDR3 length: 15 amino acids. The germline gives CDR1 LGHNA, CDR2 YNFKEQ. The V segment lost 1 base and the J segment 2 bases; nucleotides outside the gene matches: 1. The CDR3 here is CASSQGTSGQETQYF. As DNA, the CDR3 is TGTGCCAGCAGCCAAGGGACTAGCGGTCAAGAGACCCAGTACTTC.

The chain carries TRBV4-2 and TRBJ2-3, with 10 nucleotides matching TRBD2. The CDR3 length is 19 residues. Per the germline V gene, CDR1 is LGHNA and CDR2 is YNFKEQ. V gave up 0 bases and J gave up 1 base; unmatched junction bases: 10. The CDR3 loop reads CASSQDILAGTTGTDTQYF. The CDR3 nucleotides read TGTGCCAGCAGCCAAGATATACTAGCGGGGACTACCGGCACAGATACGCAGTATTTT.

This rearrangement joins TRBV6-7 to TRBJ2-3; no clear D gene. TRBV6-7 is assigned to the ORF class and has an uncertain function. The CDR3 length is 9 residues. V was clipped by 7 bases and J by 7 bases, with 3 bases between them. CDR3 region: CASNNTQYF. Written as DNA, the CDR3 is TGTGCCAGCAATAATACGCAGTATTTT.

The J gene is TRBJ1-1, the V gene TRBV5-6; perhaps TRBD1 as D (6 bases). Trimming took 0 bases from V and 5 from J, leaving 14 bases between them. Germline CDR1 reads SGHDT; CDR2 reads YYEEEE. The CDR3 spans 15 residues. The CDR3 sequence is CASSLALNRVTEAFF. The DNA of the CDR3 is TGTGCCAGCAGCTTGGCTTTAAACAGGGTTACTGAAGCTTTCTTT.

The chain combines TRBV6-5 with TRBJ1-6, with D tentatively TRBD1 (6 bases). The V gene lost 6 bases and the J gene lost 7 bases, with 16 bases spanning the gap. This CDR3 comprises 15 residues. Per the germline V gene, CDR1 is MNHEY and CDR2 is SVGAGI. Written as DNA, the CDR3 is TGTGCCAGCAGATCCGGGACCCAGGGGAATTCACCCCTCCACTTT. As protein: CASRSGTQGNSPLHF.

The count of this clone is one. The chain employs TRBV27 and TRBJ1-4; D perhaps matches TRBD1 (5 bases). The germline gives CDR1 MNHEY, CDR2 SMNVEV (reference sequence). Trimming shortened V by 2 bases and J by 8 bases, and 12 bases separated the two germline ends. The CDR3 is 14 residues long. CDR3 nucleotides: TGTGCCAGCAGTTTAGCGGGGGGTGGAGAAAAACTGTTTTTT. Translated: CASSLAGGGEKLFF. The whole variable domain, remainder taken from reference TRBV27 and TRBJ1-4, is EAQVTQNPRYLITVTGKKLTVTCSQNMNHEYMSWYRQDPGLGLRQIYYSMNVEVTDKGDVPEGYKVSRKEKRNFPLILESPSPNQTSLYFCASSLAGGGEKLFFGSGTQLSVL.

The rearrangement joins TRBV7-9 to TRBJ1-4; TRBD1 matches at 8 bases. V dropped 0 bases and J dropped 0; count of bases not matched to a gene: 6. CDR3 size: 18 residues. CDR1 SEHNR and CDR2 FQNEAQ come from the germline V gene (reference sequence). CDR3 region: CASSLAARGQPTNEKLFF. For the CDR3, the DNA is TGTGCCAGCAGCTTAGCGGCCAGGGGGCAACCAACTAATGAAAAACTGTTTTTT. Looking up the rest from reference TRBV7-9 and TRBJ1-4 gives the full variable domain: DTGVSQNPRHKITKRGQNVTFRCDPISEHNRLYWYRQTLGQGPEFLTYFQNEAQLEKSRLLSDRFSAERPKGSFSTLEIQRTEQGDSAMYLCASSLAARGQPTNEKLFFGSGTQLSVL.

This rearrangement joins TRBV6-5 to TRBJ2-5, with a possible D match to TRBD1 (6 bases). The germline V gene encodes CDR1 MNHEY and CDR2 SVGAGI. The CDR3 loop spans 13 amino acids. V lost 7 bases and J lost 2, with 11 bases in between. CDR3 protein: CASTGDGQETQYF. DNA of the CDR3: TGTGCCAGCACAGGGGACGGACAAGAGACCCAGTACTTC.

The V and J genes are TRBV7-2 and TRBJ1-2; a weak D match, TRBD1 (5 bases). The CDR3 is made up of 15 amino acids. Germline CDR1 is SGHTA and CDR2 is FQGNSA. V shed 0 bases and J shed 2 bases, with 10 bases lying between them. CDR3 in DNA: TGTGCCAGCAGCTTAGCGGGGGGTGTGAACTATGGCTACACCTTC. Its translation: CASSLAGGVNYGYTF. The full variable domain, rest sourced from reference TRBV7-2 and TRBJ1-2, is GAGVSQSPSNKVTEKGKDVELRCDPISGHTALYWYRQSLGQGLEFLIYFQGNSAPDKSGLPSDRFSAERTGGSVSTLTIQRTQQEDSAVYLCASSLAGGVNYGYTFGSGTRLTVV.

The chain recombines TRBV5-1 with TRBJ2-3, with unresolved D. CDR1 SGHRS and CDR2 YFSETQ come from the germline V gene. V was clipped by 0 bases and J by 2 bases, with 7 bases between them. The CDR3 has 14 amino acids. The CDR3 DNA reads as TGCGCCAGCAGCTTGGACAGCATCACAGATACGCAGTATTTT. It specifies CASSLDSITDTQYF.

This chain uses TRBV30 with TRBJ1-1; 8 nucleotides agree with TRBD1. V trimming: 2 bases; J trimming: 1 base; junction bases outside the gene matches: 6. This CDR3 is built from 15 residues. From germline, CDR1 is GTSNPN and CDR2 SVGIG (reference sequence). The CDR3 is CAWSTYTGGNTEAFF. CDR3 bases: TGTGCCTGGAGTACCTACACAGGGGGGAACACTGAAGCTTTCTTT.

This clone has a handful of counts. This CDR3 is CAWTGNGYTF. In DNA, the CDR3 is TGTGCCTGGACAGGGAATGGCTACACCTTC. This chain links TRBV30 with TRBJ1-2; D might be TRBD1 (5 bases). The CDR3 has 10 amino acids. CDR1 is GTSNPN, CDR2 SVGIG, per germline (reference sequence). Trimming removed 4 bases at V and 6 bases at J, with 6 bases between.

This clone was seen a few times. The chain employs TRBV7-2 and TRBJ2-7; TRBD1 matches at 7 bases. Looked up from germline, CDR1 is SGHTA and CDR2 is FQGNSA. CDR3 size: 13 residues. J was trimmed by 1 base and V by 5 bases; bases with no gene match: 2. The CDR3 loop is CASSNRGSYEQYF. CDR3 DNA sequence: TGTGCCAGCAGCAACAGGGGTTCCTACGAGCAGTACTTC.

The chain employs TRBV29-1 and TRBJ2-5; D possibly corresponds to TRBD1 (9 bases). Germline V gives CDR1 SQVTM, CDR2 ANQGSEA. CDR3 size: 15 residues. V was cut by 3 bases and J by 4 bases, with 18 bases left in between. The CDR3 nucleotides are TGCAGCGTTGATAGCGGGACAGGGTACCGAGAGACCCAGTACTTC. Translated, it gives CSVDSGTGYRETQYF.

This chain connects TRBV5-1 to TRBJ2-1; TRBD1 aligns across 9 bases. J gave up 9 bases and V 4 bases, and 17 bases lay outside the gene matches. The CDR3 runs to 17 residues. Germline V lookup: CDR1 SGHRS, CDR2 YFSETQ. The CDR3 sequence: CASSSTTGGNGLGEQFF. CDR3 coding DNA: TGCGCCAGCAGCAGTACGACAGGGGGTAACGGATTGGGTGAGCAGTTCTTC.

This chain uses TRBV7-8 with TRBJ1-4; TRBD1 matches 7 bases. CDR1 is SGHVS and CDR2 is FQNEAQ in the germline V gene. The J segment lost 4 bases and the V segment lost 5 bases, leaving 7 bases of the junction unmatched. The CDR3 spans 15 residues. CDR3 sequence: CASSRQQGHNEKLFF. In nucleotides, the CDR3 is TGTGCCAGCAGCCGACAACAGGGGCATAATGAAAAACTGTTTTTT. The full variable domain, with the rest looked up from reference TRBV7-8 and TRBJ1-4, is GAGVSQSPRYKVAKRGQDVALRCDPISGHVSLFWYQQALGQGPEFLTYFQNEAQLDKSGLPSDRFFAERPEGSVSTLKIQRTQQEDSAVYLCASSRQQGHNEKLFFGSGTQLSVL.

The chain uses TRBV7-2 and TRBJ2-7; TRBD1 matches at 7 bases. The V and J ends lost 3 bases and 2 bases, in that order; junction bases with no gene match: 4. Germline V gene data show CDR1 as SGHTA and CDR2 as FQGNSA. This CDR3 has 14 amino acids. The CDR3 sequence: CASSFYQGAYEQYF. CDR3 DNA sequence: TGTGCCAGCAGCTTTTACCAGGGGGCCTACGAGCAGTACTTC. Together with reference TRBV7-2 and TRBJ2-7, the CDR3 gives the full variable domain: GAGVSQSPSNKVTEKGKDVELRCDPISGHTALYWYRQSLGQGLEFLIYFQGNSAPDKSGLPSDRFSAERTGGSVSTLTIQRTQQEDSAVYLCASSFYQGAYEQYFGPGTRLTVT.

The V call is TRBV19, the J call TRBJ1-3, with 7 bases fitting TRBD1. The CDR3 contains 15 residues. Germline trimming cut 4 bases from V and 0 bases from J; bases unmatched to any gene: 3. Germline assignment: CDR1 LNHDA and CDR2 SQIVND (reference sequence). For the CDR3, the DNA is TGTGCCAGTAGTACCCGGGACAGCTCTGGAAACACCATATATTTT. Residues: CASSTRDSSGNTIYF.

The chain recombines TRBV5-6 with TRBJ2-5; D gene uncertain. The germline V gene encodes CDR1 SGHDT and CDR2 YYEEEE. The CDR3 is 15 amino acids. Trimming took 0 bases from V and 4 from J, leaving 13 bases between them. The CDR3 DNA sequence: TGTGCCAGCAGCTTGGCCCCGAGCGTAGGAGAGACCCAGTACTTC. Translating gives CASSLAPSVGETQYF.

This rearrangement joins TRBV2 to TRBJ1-2; D not certain. Trimming pared 8 bases from V and 8 bases from J, leaving 15 bases between. Germline CDR1 and CDR2: SNHLY and FYNNEI. This CDR3 spans 12 amino acids. CDR3 sequence: CASVGRDLGYTF. CDR3 in DNA: TGTGCCAGCGTTGGCCGGGATCTAGGCTACACCTTC. Based on the CDR3 plus reference TRBV2 and TRBJ1-2, the full variable domain is EPEVTQTPSHQVTQMGQEVILRCVPISNHLYFYWYRQILGQKVEFLVSFYNNEISEKSEIFDDQFSVERPDGSNFTLKIRSTKLEDSAMYFCASVGRDLGYTFGSGTRLTVV.